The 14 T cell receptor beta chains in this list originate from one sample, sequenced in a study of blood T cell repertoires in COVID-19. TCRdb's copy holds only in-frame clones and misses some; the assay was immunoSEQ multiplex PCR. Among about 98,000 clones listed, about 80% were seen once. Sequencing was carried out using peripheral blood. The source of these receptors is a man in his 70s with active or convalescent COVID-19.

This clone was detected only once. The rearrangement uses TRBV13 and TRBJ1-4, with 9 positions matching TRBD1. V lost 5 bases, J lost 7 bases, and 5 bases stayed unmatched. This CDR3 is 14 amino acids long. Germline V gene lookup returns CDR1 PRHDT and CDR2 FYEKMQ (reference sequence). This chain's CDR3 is CASSRGQGLEKLFF. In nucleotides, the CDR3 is TGTGCCAGCAGCCGGGGACAGGGCCTTGAAAAACTGTTTTTT.

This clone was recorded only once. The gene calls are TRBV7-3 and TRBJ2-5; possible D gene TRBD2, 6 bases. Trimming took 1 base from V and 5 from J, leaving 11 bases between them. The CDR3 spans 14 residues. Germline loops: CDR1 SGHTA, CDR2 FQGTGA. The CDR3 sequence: CASSLKAGRETQYF. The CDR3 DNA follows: TGTGCCAGCAGCTTAAAGGCGGGGAGGGAGACCCAGTACTTC. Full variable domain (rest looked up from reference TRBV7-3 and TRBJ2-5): GAGVSQTPSNKVTEKGKYVELRCDPISGHTALYWYRQSLGQGPEFLIYFQGTGAADDSGLPNDRFFAVRPEGSVSTLKIQRTERGDSAVYLCASSLKAGRETQYFGPGTRLLVL.

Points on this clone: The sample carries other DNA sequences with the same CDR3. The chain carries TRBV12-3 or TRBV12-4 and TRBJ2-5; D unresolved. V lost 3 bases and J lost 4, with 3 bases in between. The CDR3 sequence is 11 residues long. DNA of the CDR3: TGTGCCAGCAGTTTGCGAGAGACCCAGTACTTC. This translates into CASSLRETQYF.

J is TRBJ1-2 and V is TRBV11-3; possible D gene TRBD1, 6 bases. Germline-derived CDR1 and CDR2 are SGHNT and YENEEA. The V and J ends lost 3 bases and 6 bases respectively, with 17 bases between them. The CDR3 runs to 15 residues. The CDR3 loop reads CASSFTGRGQDGYTF. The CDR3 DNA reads TGTGCCAGCAGCTTTACCGGACGGGGACAAGATGGCTACACCTTC.

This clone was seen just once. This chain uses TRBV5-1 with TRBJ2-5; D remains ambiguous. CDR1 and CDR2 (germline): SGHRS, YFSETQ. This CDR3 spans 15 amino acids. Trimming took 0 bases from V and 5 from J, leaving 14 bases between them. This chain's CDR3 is CASSLEWYQRETQYF. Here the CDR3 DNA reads TGCGCCAGCAGCTTGGAGTGGTATCAGAGGGAGACCCAGTACTTC.

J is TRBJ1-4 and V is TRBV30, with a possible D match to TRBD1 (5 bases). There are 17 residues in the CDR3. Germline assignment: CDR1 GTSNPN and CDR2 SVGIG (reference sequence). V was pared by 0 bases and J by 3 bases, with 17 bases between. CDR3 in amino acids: CAWSVKGTGVANEKLFF. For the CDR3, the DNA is TGTGCCTGGAGTGTAAAGGGAACAGGAGTGGCTAATGAAAAACTGTTTTTT.

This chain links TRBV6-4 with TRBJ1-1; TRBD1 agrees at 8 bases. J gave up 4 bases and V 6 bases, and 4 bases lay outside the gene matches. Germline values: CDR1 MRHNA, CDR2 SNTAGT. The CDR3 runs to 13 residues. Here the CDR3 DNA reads TGTGCCAGCAGCAGGGGGCCAGGCACTGAAGCTTTCTTT. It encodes CASSRGPGTEAFF.

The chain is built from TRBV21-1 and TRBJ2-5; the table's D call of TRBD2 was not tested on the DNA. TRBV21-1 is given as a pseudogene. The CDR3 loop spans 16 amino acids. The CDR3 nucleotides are TGTGCCAGCAGCAAAGGGGCTAGCGGTAATAAAGAGACCCAGTACTTC. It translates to CASSKGASGNKETQYF.

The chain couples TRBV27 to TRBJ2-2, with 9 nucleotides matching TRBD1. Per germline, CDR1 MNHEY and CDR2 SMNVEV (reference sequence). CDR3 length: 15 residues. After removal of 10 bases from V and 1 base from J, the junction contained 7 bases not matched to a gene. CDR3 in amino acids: CATYQGQGNTGELFF. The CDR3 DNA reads TGTGCCACCTACCAGGGACAGGGGAACACCGGGGAGCTGTTTTTT.

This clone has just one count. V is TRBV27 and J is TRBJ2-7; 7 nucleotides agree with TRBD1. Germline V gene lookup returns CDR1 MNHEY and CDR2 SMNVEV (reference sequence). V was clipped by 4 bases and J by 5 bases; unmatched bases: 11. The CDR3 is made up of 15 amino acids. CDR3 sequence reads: CASSSLDRSFHEQYF. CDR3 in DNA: TGTGCCAGCAGTTCGCTGGACAGGAGCTTCCACGAGCAGTACTTC.

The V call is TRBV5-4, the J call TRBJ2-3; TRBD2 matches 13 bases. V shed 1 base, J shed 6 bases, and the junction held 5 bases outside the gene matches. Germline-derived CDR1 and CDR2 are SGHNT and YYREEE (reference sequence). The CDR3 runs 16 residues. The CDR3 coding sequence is TGTGCCAGCAGCTTGCGACTAGCGGGGGGCAGTGATACGCAGTATTTT. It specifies CASSLRLAGGSDTQYF.

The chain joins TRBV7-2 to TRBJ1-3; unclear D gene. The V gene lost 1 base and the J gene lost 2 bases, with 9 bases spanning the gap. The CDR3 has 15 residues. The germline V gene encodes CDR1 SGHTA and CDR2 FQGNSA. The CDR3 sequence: CASSLETRAGNTIYF. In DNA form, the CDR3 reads TGTGCCAGCAGCTTAGAAACCCGGGCTGGAAACACCATATATTTT.

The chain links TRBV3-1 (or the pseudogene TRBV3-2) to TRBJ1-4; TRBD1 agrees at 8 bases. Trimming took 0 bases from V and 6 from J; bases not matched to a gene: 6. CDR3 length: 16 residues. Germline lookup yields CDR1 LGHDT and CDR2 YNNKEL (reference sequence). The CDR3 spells CASSQDATGDDEKLFF. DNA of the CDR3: TGTGCCAGCAGCCAAGACGCGACAGGGGACGATGAAAAACTGTTTTTT.

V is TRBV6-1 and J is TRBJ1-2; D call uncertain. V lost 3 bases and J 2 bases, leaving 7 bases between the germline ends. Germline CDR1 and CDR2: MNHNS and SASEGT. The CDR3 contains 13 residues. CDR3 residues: CASSDGLNYGYTF. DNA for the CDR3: TGTGCCAGCAGTGACGGGTTAAACTATGGCTACACCTTC.